The rows below give T cell receptor beta chains drawn from one sample of a study of cytomegalovirus exposure and HLA in healthy donors. Using immunoSEQ multiplex PCR, the repertoire was profiled, and TCRdb retains in-frame clones only, with some absent. The sample carries some 220,000 clones, approximately 85% recorded once. The specimen was PBMCs. The origin of the receptors is a girl aged 2-9 years in good health and CMV-seronegative. Each CDR3 is given with its conserved first and last residue. The D gene is left open where the match is weak.

V: TRBV6-6; J: TRBJ1-4; D: .; CDR3: CATTDRRGEKLFF; DNA: TGTGCCACCACCGACAGGAGAGGTGAAAAACTGTTTTTT
V: TRBV4-2; J: TRBJ1-6; D: TRBD1; CDR3: CASSQEGQGNSPLHF; DNA: TGTGCCAGCAGCCAAGAGGGACAGGGGAATTCACCCCTCCACTTT
V: TRBV6-1; J: TRBJ2-1; D: .; CDR3: CASSEILSGSYNEQFF; DNA: TGTGCCAGCAGTGAAATTTTGTCAGGATCCTACAATGAGCAGTTCTTC
V: TRBV19; J: TRBJ1-5; D: TRBD1; CDR3: CASSIGTEIYSNQPQHF; DNA: TGTGCCAGTAGTATTGGGACAGAAATATATAGCAATCAGCCCCAGCATTTT
V: TRBV5-1; J: TRBJ2-4; D: .; CDR3: CASSLGDSMDIQYF; DNA: TGCGCCAGCAGCTTAGGTGATAGCATGGACATTCAGTACTTC
V: TRBV5-1; J: TRBJ2-7; D: TRBD2; CDR3: CASSLDRTSLNYEQYF; DNA: TGCGCCAGCAGCTTGGATCGGACTAGTCTTAACTACGAGCAGTACTTC
V: TRBV10-3; J: TRBJ1-6; D: TRBD1; CDR3: CAISKTGGRLSASPLHF; DNA: TGTGCCATCAGTAAGACAGGGGGCCGTCTCTCAGCCTCACCCCTCCACTTT
V: TRBV30; J: TRBJ1-1; D: .; CDR3: CAWSVIGGTEAFF; DNA: TGTGCCTGGAGTGTAATCGGGGGCACTGAAGCTTTCTTT
V: TRBV9; J: TRBJ2-5; D: TRBD2; CDR3: CASSVGTSETQYF; DNA: TGTGCCAGCAGCGTAGGGACTAGCGAGACCCAGTACTTC
V: TRBV29-1; J: TRBJ2-7; D: TRBD1; CDR3: CSVRTGAYEQYF; DNA: TGCAGTGTCCGGACAGGGGCCTACGAGCAGTACTTC
V: TRBV19; J: TRBJ1-5; D: .; CDR3: CASSIGGAQPQHF; DNA: TGTGCCAGTAGTATTGGGGGGGCTCAGCCCCAGCATTTT
V: TRBV29-1; J: TRBJ1-6; D: .; CDR3: CSVGSGSNSPLHF; DNA: TGCAGCGTTGGTTCCGGGTCTAATTCACCCCTCCACTTT
V: TRBV10-3; J: TRBJ2-7; D: .; CDR3: CAISDTTGRIYEQYF; DNA: TGTGCCATCAGTGATACGACAGGAAGGATCTACGAGCAGTACTTC
V: TRBV5-1; J: TRBJ2-1; D: TRBD2; CDR3: CASSLSGGHRSYNEQFF; DNA: TGCGCCAGCAGTCTTAGCGGGGGGCACCGCTCCTACAATGAGCAGTTCTTC
V: TRBV7-2; J: TRBJ1-6; D: .; CDR3: CASSQGIVESPLHF; DNA: TGTGCCAGCAGCCAGGGTATCGTAGAATCACCCCTCCACTTT